The 20 T cell receptor beta chains given below trace back to one sample, sequenced in a study of cytomegalovirus exposure and HLA in healthy donors listed by TCRdb under 2017. The library was built by means of the immunoSEQ multiplex PCR assay. For the multiplex PCR, a mixture combining 60 forward primers for TCR Vbeta segments and 13 reverse primers for TCR Jbeta segments was used. TCRdb provides this immuneACCESS table in a form limited to in-frame rearrangements. Some clones are lacking; in checked studies, under half of them reflect an unresolved V gene, and why the rest are absent is not known. The sample profile shows some 130,000 clones; roughly four fifths of them were found once. 5.5% to 8.5% of the sample is held by the ten biggest clonotypes. Source material: PBMCs. These receptors were obtained from a male donor in good health and CMV-seronegative.

The V call is TRBV2, the J call TRBJ2-3, with a weak D call TRBD2 (7 bases). Trimming pared 10 bases from V and 5 bases from J, leaving 19 bases between. The CDR3 has 14 amino acids. Per germline, CDR1 SNHLY and CDR2 FYNNEI. The DNA for the CDR3 is TGTGCCAACTTACCACGGGGGGCCCAAGATACGCAGTATTTT. It is translated as CANLPRGAQDTQYF. Variable domain in full (rest from reference TRBV2 and TRBJ2-3): EPEVTQTPSHQVTQMGQEVILRCVPISNHLYFYWYRQILGQKVEFLVSFYNNEISEKSEIFDDQFSVERPDGSNFTLKIRSTKLEDSAMYFCANLPRGAQDTQYFGPGTRLTVL.

This clone was observed once. This rearrangement joins TRBV7-8 to TRBJ1-6, with D tentatively TRBD1 (6 bases). This CDR3 region has 16 residues. Germline CDR1 and CDR2: SGHVS and FQNEAQ. V was trimmed by 2 bases and J by 3 bases, leaving 11 bases between them. The DNA for the CDR3 is TGTGCCAGCAGCTTACGGGGGGCGGTCTATAATTCACCCCTCCACTTT. It codes for CASSLRGAVYNSPLHF.

J is TRBJ2-2 and V is TRBV27; unclear D gene. The CDR3 length is 14 residues. Trimming removed 4 bases from V and 3 bases from J, with 9 bases in between. Germline-derived CDR1 and CDR2 are MNHEY and SMNVEV (reference sequence). This CDR3 is CASSSPHYTGELFF. CDR3 DNA sequence: TGTGCCAGCAGTTCCCCCCATTACACCGGGGAGCTGTTTTTT.

In DNA form, the CDR3 reads TGTGCCAGCAGTCAGACAGGGCCGGGAAGTCAGCCCCAGCATTTT. It codes for CASSQTGPGSQPQHF. The chain uses TRBV28 and TRBJ1-5; 7 bases are a match to TRBD1. CDR1 is MDHEN and CDR2 is SYDVKM in the germline V gene. V lost 5 bases, J lost 6 bases, and 10 bases stayed unmatched. The CDR3 covers 15 residues.

This chain joins TRBV28 and TRBJ2-2, with a tentative D call TRBD1 (5 bases). This CDR3 is built from 15 residues. CDR1 is MDHEN and CDR2 is SYDVKM in the germline V gene. Between the trimmed V and J ends, which lost 6 bases and 5 bases, there was a span of 16 bases. The CDR3 DNA sequence: TGTGCCAGCAGCGGTTTTGGGGCTGGAACCGGGGAGCTGTTTTTT. Its protein product is CASSGFGAGTGELFF. The full variable domain, in which reference TRBV28 and TRBJ2-2 provide the parts outside the CDR3, is DVKVTQSSRYLVKRTGEKVFLECVQDMDHENMFWYRQDPGLGLRLIYFSYDVKMKEKGDIPEGYSVSREKKERFSLILESASTNQTSMYLCASSGFGAGTGELFFGEGSRLTVL.

A few counts support this clone. V gene TRBV25-1 combines with J gene TRBJ2-3; 11 nucleotides line up with TRBD2. V gave up 8 bases and J gave up 2 bases; unmatched junction bases: 6. The germline CDR1 and CDR2 sequences are MGHDK and SYGVNS. The CDR3 has 15 residues. In DNA form, the CDR3 reads TGTGCCAGCTCAACTAGCGGGGGAATCACAGATACGCAGTATTTT. Protein: CASSTSGGITDTQYF.

This sequence joins TRBV7-3 and TRBJ1-4; no definite D call. The V and J ends lost 4 bases and 8 bases respectively, with 11 bases between them. The germline CDR1 and CDR2 sequences are SGHTA and FQGTGA. This CDR3 region has 13 residues. CDR3 coding DNA: TGTGCCAGCAGCTCCACGCCGGGGGAAAAACTGTTTTTT. Protein sequence: CASSSTPGEKLFF.

The rearrangement joins TRBV4-3 to TRBJ2-3, with D possibly TRBD1 on 8 matching bases. Deletions cut 0 bases from V and 5 bases from J, with 24 bases between. Germline loops: CDR1 LGHNA, CDR2 YSLEER. CDR3 size: 19 residues. The CDR3 DNA is TGCGCCAGCAGCCAAGATTGGGGAGGGACAGGCACCAGGGGAGATACGCAGTATTTT. This encodes CASSQDWGGTGTRGDTQYF.

The chain carries TRBV9 and TRBJ2-7; a weak D match, TRBD2 (5 bases). Germline CDR1 and CDR2: SGDLS and YYNGEE. This CDR3 is built from 12 residues. V dropped 4 bases and J dropped 7 bases, with 12 bases sitting between them. Written as DNA, the CDR3 is TGTGCCAGCAGCCTCGGACTGGGGGAGCAGTACTTC. Encoded protein: CASSLGLGEQYF. Variable domain in full (rest from reference TRBV9 and TRBJ2-7): DSGVTQTPKHLITATGQRVTLRCSPRSGDLSVYWYQQSLDQGLQFLIQYYNGEERAKGNILERFSAQQFPDLHSELNLSSLELGDSALYFCASSLGLGEQYFGPGTRLTVT.

The chain has TRBV7-9 and TRBJ2-5; 8 bases align to TRBD1. Per germline, CDR1 SEHNR and CDR2 FQNEAQ (reference sequence). J was trimmed by 3 bases and V by 5 bases; bases with no gene match: 5. CDR3 length: 14 residues. The CDR3 loop reads CASSPDRAEETQYF. The CDR3 DNA reads as TGTGCCAGCAGCCCGGACAGGGCAGAAGAGACCCAGTACTTC. Complete variable domain (other parts from reference TRBV7-9 and TRBJ2-5): DTGVSQNPRHKITKRGQNVTFRCDPISEHNRLYWYRQTLGQGPEFLTYFQNEAQLEKSRLLSDRFSAERPKGSFSTLEIQRTEQGDSAMYLCASSPDRAEETQYFGPGTRLLVL.

This sequence joins TRBV19 and TRBJ1-1; possible D gene TRBD1, 6 bases. The CDR3 spans 13 residues. V gave up 6 bases and J gave up 1 base, with 9 bases separating them. Germline CDR1 reads LNHDA; CDR2 reads SQIVND (reference sequence). CDR3 loop: CASRHRENTEAFF. The CDR3 DNA sequence: TGTGCCAGTAGGCACAGGGAGAACACTGAAGCTTTCTTT.

This clone was counted a few times. The rearrangement links TRBV18 to TRBJ2-5; 7 bases map to TRBD2. The J segment lost 7 bases and the V segment lost 0 bases, leaving 2 bases of the junction unmatched. The CDR3 runs 13 residues. Germline V lookup: CDR1 KGHSH, CDR2 LQKENI. As DNA, the CDR3 is TGTGCCAGCTCACCACCGAGGGAGGGGACCCAGTACTTC. It yields the protein CASSPPREGTQYF.

The rearrangement joins TRBV18 to TRBJ2-7; 7 bases are shared with TRBD2. V gave up 3 bases and J gave up 7 bases; unmatched junction bases: 6. Germline lookup yields CDR1 KGHSH and CDR2 LQKENI. The CDR3 loop spans 13 amino acids. The CDR3 spells CASSPGGEREQYF. In DNA, the CDR3 is TGTGCCAGCTCACCGGGGGGGGAACGGGAGCAGTACTTC.

This sequence joins TRBV4-3 and TRBJ2-1; 11 nucleotides match TRBD1. The J segment lost 9 bases and the V segment lost 4 bases, leaving 5 bases of the junction unmatched. The CDR3 consists of 14 residues. Germline V gives CDR1 LGHNA, CDR2 YSLEER. Here the CDR3 DNA reads TGCGCCAGCAGCCCCCGGGACAGGGGGAGTGAGCAGTTCTTC. Its protein product is CASSPRDRGSEQFF.

The chain uses TRBV28 and TRBJ2-1, with a weak D call TRBD1 (5 bases). This CDR3 comprises 16 residues. V was trimmed by 5 bases and J by 0 bases, leaving 14 bases between them. Germline V CDR1 and CDR2: MDHEN, SYDVKM. The CDR3 region is CASSPWGTSSYNEQFF. The CDR3 DNA follows: TGTGCCAGCAGTCCATGGGGCACGAGCTCCTACAATGAGCAGTTCTTC.

J is TRBJ1-1 and V is TRBV5-5, with D possibly TRBD1 on 5 matching bases. V gave up 4 bases and J gave up 0 bases, with 7 bases separating them. This CDR3 contains 13 residues. CDR1 is SGHKS, CDR2 YYEKEE, per germline (reference sequence). CDR3 DNA sequence: TGTGCCAGCAGCCCAGGGATGAACACTGAAGCTTTCTTT. It translates to CASSPGMNTEAFF.

The chain has TRBV15 and TRBJ1-1; D gene unclear. Germline loops: CDR1 LNHNV, CDR2 YYDKDF (reference sequence). The V end was cut by 3 bases, the J end by 6 bases, with 17 bases between. The CDR3 length is 15 residues. In DNA form, the CDR3 reads TGTGCCACCAGCAGGGCCTCCGGGAGTTTGGCTGAAGCTTTCTTT. Encoded protein: CATSRASGSLAEAFF.

The V call is TRBV5-6, the J call TRBJ1-2; no reliable D call. V was pared by 3 bases and J by 5 bases, with 8 bases between. The CDR3 runs 12 residues. Looked up from germline, CDR1 is SGHDT and CDR2 is YYEEEE. The CDR3 loop is CASSSREYGYTF. The CDR3 DNA follows: TGTGCCAGCAGCTCTCGGGAATATGGCTACACCTTC. The entire variable domain, with the rest obtained from reference TRBV5-6 and TRBJ1-2, is as follows: DAGVTQSPTHLIKTRGQQVTLRCSPKSGHDTVSWYQQALGQGPQFIFQYYEEEERQRGNFPDRFSGHQFPNYSSELNVNALLLGDSALYLCASSSREYGYTFGSGTRLTVV.

The chain couples TRBV5-1 to TRBJ2-7; perhaps TRBD1 as D (6 bases). The V end was cut by 1 base, the J end by 4 bases, with 18 bases between. Germline V gives CDR1 SGHRS, CDR2 YFSETQ. The CDR3 has 16 residues. The CDR3 loop reads CASSLRRDQGQYEQYF. CDR3 nucleotide sequence: TGCGCCAGCAGCTTGCGAAGGGATCAGGGGCAATACGAGCAGTACTTC.

This chain links TRBV28 with TRBJ2-5; 12 nucleotides align to TRBD1. CDR1 MDHEN and CDR2 SYDVKM come from the germline V gene. The trim removed 4 bases at V and 5 bases at J, leaving 5 bases unmatched. The CDR3 consists of 15 residues. Here the CDR3 DNA reads TGTGCCAGCAGTTCGCGGGACAGGGGGCTGGAGACCCAGTACTTC. Translated, it gives CASSSRDRGLETQYF.